This TCR beta chain is from a study of blood T cells in healthy people across ages. Study results and limitations: Naive T cell percentage strongly correlated with TCR beta diversity.

Primed by a sample-barcoded 5' primer and a J-beta primer mix, a second PCR proceeded for about 6 to 11 cycles. Each of the cDNA molecules was tagged by a template-switch adaptor with 12 random nucleotides. From the 5' RACE reads, TCRdb called clonotypes with MiXCR, one entry per CDR3 protein. The sample carries 950,000 to 1,200,000 distinct CDR3 sequences, roughly two fifths recorded once. This clonotype was seen a few times. What it binds is not known. Total RNA was isolated from each sample in quantities of at least 5 micrograms. The CDR3 has 16 amino acids. Trimming took off 1 base at V and 5 bases at J, with 14 bases between the two ends. The germline CDR1 and CDR2 sequences are MGHRA and YSYEKL.

The sequenced material came from blood. The clonotype was recovered from a man aged 18 to 30 in good health. The rearrangement uses TRBV4-1 and TRBJ1-4; D might be TRBD1 (6 bases). This CDR3 is CASSQALGQLNEKLFF. For the CDR3, the DNA is TGCGCCAGCAGCCAAGCGCTCGGACAGTTAAATGAAAAACTGTTTTTT.